Presented here are 8 T cell receptor beta chains from one specimen sequenced in a study of blood T cell repertoires in COVID-19. Produced via immunoSEQ multiplex PCR; TCRdb's table is partial and in-frame only. The table includes around 40,000 clones, approximately 88% detected once. The sequenced sample was peripheral blood. The receptors come from a man aged 45-65 years with active COVID-19.

The sample holds a few counts of this clone. The CDR3: CASNLGTAQNTIYF. CDR3 nucleotides: TGTGCCAGTAACCTCGGGACAGCTCAAAACACCATATATTTT. This chain connects TRBV19 to TRBJ1-3; TRBD1 matches 7 bases. Germline assignment: CDR1 LNHDA and CDR2 SQIVND (reference sequence). CDR3 length equals 14 residues. V lost 7 bases and J lost 6; bases outside the gene matches: 9.

The CDR3 loop reads CASSLPVATDTQYF. The CDR3 region has the DNA TGTGCCAGCAGTCTGCCAGTAGCCACAGATACGCAGTATTTT. This chain connects TRBV28 to TRBJ2-3; no reliable D call. Trimming removed 5 bases at V and 2 bases at J, with 11 bases between. Germline-derived CDR1 and CDR2 are MDHEN and SYDVKM. This CDR3 is built from 14 residues.

The chain is built from TRBV6-6 and TRBJ2-7; 7 bases line up with TRBD2. The CDR3 has 14 residues. Germline CDR1 and CDR2: MNHNY and SVGAGI (reference sequence). Trimming removed 4 bases from V and 3 bases from J; junction bases left unmatched: 6. This CDR3 reads CASSSRLAVYEQYF. The CDR3 nucleotides read TGTGCCAGCAGTTCCCGACTAGCTGTCTACGAGCAGTACTTC.

The chain employs TRBV10-3 and TRBJ1-4; no definite D call. The CDR3 loop spans 13 amino acids. V gave up 11 bases and J gave up 3 bases, with 13 bases separating them. Germline-derived CDR1 and CDR2 are ENHRY and SYGVKD. The CDR3 region is CAVAGAANEKLFF. The DNA for the CDR3 is TGTGCCGTTGCGGGCGCAGCTAATGAAAAACTGTTTTTT.

The V call is TRBV24-1, the J call TRBJ2-5; D gene ambiguous. Germline V gene data show CDR1 as KGHDR and CDR2 as SFDVKD. This CDR3 is built from 16 residues. Between the trimmed V and J ends, which lost 0 bases and 4 bases, there was a span of 14 bases. CDR3 sequence reads: CATSDLGSSNLETQYF. For the CDR3, the DNA is TGTGCCACCAGTGATTTGGGCAGTTCGAACCTAGAGACCCAGTACTTC.

The CDR3 bases are TGTGCCAGCAGTTTTAGCCTAGCGGTCTACGAGCAGTACTTC. This codes for CASSFSLAVYEQYF. The chain joins TRBV28 to TRBJ2-7; 7 positions match TRBD2. With V trimmed by 3 bases and J by 3 bases, 5 bases remained unmatched. CDR1 and CDR2 (germline): MDHEN, SYDVKM. The CDR3 sequence is 14 residues long.

The chain uses TRBV5-6 and TRBJ2-2; 9 bases align to TRBD2. Germline V gene data show CDR1 as SGHDT and CDR2 as YYEEEE. V gave up 0 bases and J gave up 5 bases; unmatched junction bases: 5. The CDR3 is made up of 16 amino acids. CDR3 sequence (DNA): TGTGCCAGCAGCTTGGCAGCGGGAGGTTGGACCGGGGAGCTGTTTTTT. Protein sequence: CASSLAAGGWTGELFF.

The chain employs TRBV28 and TRBJ1-2; tentatively, D is TRBD1 (5 bases). Germline values: CDR1 MDHEN, CDR2 SYDVKM. V lost 4 bases, J lost 7 bases, and 16 bases lay in between. The CDR3 spans 14 residues. CDR3 DNA sequence: TGTGCCAGCAGTTATTCCGCCAGGGAGGGTGGCTACACCTTC. Its protein is CASSYSAREGGYTF.